What follows describes a single T cell receptor beta chain. Its antigen is not known. These data belong to a study of T-cell memory formation after mild COVID-19. About the study: TCR clusters largely stayed donor specific. Study-wide points: Contracting clones localized mainly to CM and EM when CD4+ and mainly to EMRA when CD8+.

The TCR alpha and TCR beta cDNA libraries, bearing sample barcodes and UMIs, were generated by 5'RACE using constant-segment primers. TCRdb re-analysed the 5' RACE reads in MiXCR, keeping a single row per CDR3 protein. This sample has 350,000 to 400,000 distinct CDR3 sequences, with roughly 21% found just once. This CDR3 contains 15 residues. CDR1 and CDR2 (germline): MNHEY, SVGAGI. Trimming removed 2 bases at V and 0 bases at J, with 10 bases between. V usage is TRBV6-5 and J usage is TRBJ1-2, with D maybe TRBD1 (5 bases). This TCR derives from an adult woman who had mild COVID-19 (a few samples of this study predate the infection). Cell type and time point are not known. The sample consisted of PBMCs or a T cell subset sorted from them (not recorded which). The CDR3 nucleotides are TGTGCCAGCAGTTACGTCGGCAGGGCTAACTATGGCTACACCTTC. It specifies CASSYVGRANYGYTF.